This paragraph covers one T cell receptor (beta chain) sequence. What it recognizes is unknown. These data are taken from a study of T cells in tumors after PD-1 blockade. Background on the study: Each patient got pembrolizumab 200 mg every 3 weeks or cemiplimab 350 mg every 2 weeks. A subset received ongoing vismodegib 150 mg daily alongside anti-PD-1 therapy.

Method: immunoSEQ multiplex PCR; TCRdb's copy keeps in-frame clones and lacks some. The sample carries 32,000 or so clones, around 80% recorded once. Findings and caveats of the study: Approximately 43% of tumor TCR clonotypes were also found in blood.

The CDR3 is 16 amino acids. V was pared by 3 bases and J by 4 bases, with 3 bases of the junction left unmatched. The germline V gene encodes CDR1 SGHAT and CDR2 FQDESV (reference sequence). The sequences come from PBMCs, collected before anti-PD-1 treatment. The clonotype comes from a human donor with basal cell carcinoma. This chain uses TRBV11-1 with TRBJ2-3, with 14 bases fitting TRBD2. Here the CDR3 DNA reads TGTGCCAGCAGCTTGACTAGCGGGAGGGGAGCAGATACGCAGTATTTT. This gives the protein CASSLTSGRGADTQYF.